The 28 T cell receptor beta chains below come from one sample, sequenced in a study of beta chain features in type 1 diabetes (dated by TCRdb to the late 2010s). What the research found in general, with its limitations: A moderate but significant shortening of TCRB CDR3 length was observed in type 1 diabetes patients in all four CD4+ subsets.

The protocol used for the library was the immunoSEQ multiplex PCR assay. The entire amount of isolated RNA was reverse transcribed using the High Capacity cDNA Reverse Transcription Kit, so the sequenced TCRB transcripts were expressed ones. Entries here come from immuneACCESS through TCRdb and include only in-frame sequences with V and J called. Some clones fail to appear in such tables; in the studies checked, an unresolved V gene covers under half of the shortfall, and the cause of the remainder is unknown. Recorded for this sample are some 640,000 clones; roughly an eighth of them occurred a single time. The ten largest clones represent roughly 0.04% of the sample. These TCRs' antigens remain unknown. Sequenced material: naive CD4+ T cells from blood. This specimen's cell subset or site label, interpreted: true naive CD4+ T cells. The receptors stem from a man aged 18 to 29 with type 1 diabetes.

This clone was seen more than once but under ten times. This chain links TRBV10-3 with TRBJ2-3; 13 bases match TRBD2. CDR3 length equals 16 residues. J gave up 6 bases and V 5 bases, and 8 bases lay outside the gene matches. Germline CDR1 and CDR2: ENHRY and SYGVKD. The CDR3 DNA sequence: TGTGCCATCAGTCCCGGGACTAGCGGGAATGCGGATACGCAGTATTTT. As protein: CAISPGTSGNADTQYF.

This clone was seen more than once but under ten times. The genes are TRBV7-9 and TRBJ2-7; 8 bases agree with TRBD1. The CDR3 totals 15 residues. CDR1 and CDR2 from the germline V gene are SEHNR and FQNEAQ (reference sequence). The V gene end was trimmed by 1 base and the J gene end by 3 bases; junction bases not matched to a gene: 5. The CDR3 DNA reads TGTGCCAGCAGCTTAGAAGGGACAGGCGGCTACGAGCAGTACTTC. This encodes CASSLEGTGGYEQYF.

In this sample, this clone turned up a few times. The V gene is TRBV4-2, the J gene TRBJ2-7; 7 positions match TRBD1. In germline, CDR1 is LGHNA, CDR2 YNFKEQ. Losses at the gene ends were 1 base for V and 3 bases for J; bases not matched to a gene: 12. This CDR3 is built from 17 residues. The CDR3: CASSQVGEGGSLYEQYF. The DNA of the CDR3 is TGTGCCAGCAGCCAAGTTGGGGAAGGGGGCTCTCTCTACGAGCAGTACTTC.

In its sample, this clone was seen a few times. This chain joins TRBV9 and TRBJ2-3; TRBD2 might be the D (5 bases). The CDR3 extends over 15 amino acids. Germline-derived CDR1 and CDR2 are SGDLS and YYNGEE. The V end was cut by 0 bases, the J end by 2 bases, with 10 bases between. The CDR3 here is CASSVEADSTDTQYF. As DNA, the CDR3 is TGTGCCAGCAGCGTAGAGGCGGACTCCACAGATACGCAGTATTTT.

This clone was counted a few times. V and J are TRBV7-2 and TRBJ2-3; D assignment may be TRBD1 or TRBD2 (5 bases each). CDR1 is SGHTA and CDR2 is FQGNSA in the germline V gene. V gave up 2 bases and J gave up 0 bases, with 12 bases separating them. CDR3 length: 16 residues. CDR3 protein: CASSLQGALSTDTQYF. For the CDR3, the DNA is TGTGCCAGCAGCTTACAGGGAGCGCTTAGCACAGATACGCAGTATTTT.

This clone was recorded a few times. The chain joins TRBV27 to TRBJ2-3; maybe TRBD2 (5 bases). Germline V gives CDR1 MNHEY, CDR2 SMNVEV (reference sequence). Trimming removed 1 base from V and 5 bases from J, with 19 bases in between. This CDR3 spans 17 amino acids. CDR3 DNA: TGTGCCAGCAGTTTATTGGGAAGCGGTACCCGGAGAGATACGCAGTATTTT. It yields the protein CASSLLGSGTRRDTQYF.

The V call is TRBV9, the J call TRBJ1-2, with TRBD1 matching over 8 bases. This CDR3 comprises 12 residues. Germline CDR1 and CDR2: SGDLS and YYNGEE. V gave up 8 bases and J gave up 4 bases; unmatched junction bases: 4. The CDR3 is CASQGAGYGYTF. The CDR3 DNA reads as TGTGCCAGTCAGGGGGCCGGCTATGGCTACACCTTC.

The chain combines TRBV9 with TRBJ1-1; D might be TRBD1 (5 bases). The CDR3 length is 15 residues. Trimming removed 6 bases at V and 4 bases at J, with 19 bases between. The germline V gene has CDR1 SGDLS and CDR2 YYNGEE. CDR3 region: CASTSLRGAGTEAFF. In DNA, the CDR3 is TGTGCCAGCACCTCTCTACGAGGGGCGGGCACTGAAGCTTTCTTT.

This clone was found a few times. The chain carries TRBV6-1 and TRBJ2-1; D possibly corresponds to TRBD2 (6 bases). The V gene's germline CDR1 is MNHNS and CDR2 SASEGT. CDR3 length equals 16 residues. V was shortened by 4 bases and J by 4 bases, with 17 bases between the two germline ends. The CDR3, as DNA: TGTGCCAGCAGTGCAGGAAGGAGGGGACCTTACAATGAGCAGTTCTTC. It yields the protein CASSAGRRGPYNEQFF.

The J gene is TRBJ1-4, the V gene TRBV25-1, with unresolved D. Germline CDR1 is MGHDK and CDR2 is SYGVNS. The germline V and J ends were trimmed by 0 bases and 5 bases, with 19 bases remaining between them. The CDR3 runs to 18 residues. The CDR3 loop is CASSEYKKRAEVNEKLFF. CDR3 DNA: TGTGCCAGCAGTGAATATAAGAAGAGGGCAGAGGTGAATGAAAAACTGTTTTTT.

The chain couples TRBV7-9 to TRBJ2-7; no firm D call. The CDR3 extends over 12 amino acids. Germline CDR1 and CDR2: SEHNR and FQNEAQ (reference sequence). V was pared by 5 bases and J by 8 bases, with 13 bases between. CDR3 protein: CASSPVGYKQYF. The DNA for the CDR3 is TGTGCCAGCAGCCCGGTAGGTTACAAGCAGTACTTC.

The chain recombines TRBV5-4 with TRBJ2-7, with 7 bases identical to TRBD1. The CDR3 loop spans 15 amino acids. The trim removed 3 bases at V and 4 bases at J, leaving 10 bases unmatched. Germline V gene data show CDR1 as SGHNT and CDR2 as YYREEE (reference sequence). The CDR3 region has the DNA TGTGCCAGCAGCTCAGCCGACAGGGCGTCGTACGAGCAGTACTTC. This gives the protein CASSSADRASYEQYF.

This clone was observed a handful of times. The rearrangement joins TRBV5-1 to TRBJ2-5; D gene uncertain. The CDR3 runs to 13 residues. Trimming removed 1 base from V and 3 bases from J, with 7 bases in between. Germline V gene sequence: CDR1 SGHRS, CDR2 YFSETQ. The CDR3 protein is CASSLRDEETQYF. In DNA form, the CDR3 reads TGCGCCAGCAGCTTGAGGGATGAAGAGACCCAGTACTTC.

This chain uses TRBV6-1 with TRBJ2-1, with a tentative D call TRBD2 (6 bases). This CDR3 contains 14 residues. Germline assignment: CDR1 MNHNS and CDR2 SASEGT. V was clipped by 10 bases and J by 9 bases, with 22 bases between them. As DNA, the CDR3 is TGTGCCACCAGGCGGGACGGGAGTTTCGGTGAGCAGTTCTTC. As protein: CATRRDGSFGEQFF.

Written as DNA, the CDR3 is TGTGCCAGCAGCTTAAAGGGACAGCGGAACACTGAAGCTTTCTTT. Translating it yields CASSLKGQRNTEAFF. The rearrangement joins TRBV7-2 to TRBJ1-1; 7 bases agree with TRBD1. In germline, CDR1 is SGHTA, CDR2 FQGNSA. The length of the CDR3 is 15 residues. The V and J ends lost 2 bases and 1 base, in that order; junction bases with no gene match: 4.

The V call is TRBV7-3, the J call TRBJ2-3; the D gene is possibly TRBD2 (6 bases). V was shortened by 7 bases and J by 1 base, with 9 bases between the two germline ends. The CDR3 runs to 13 residues. The germline gives CDR1 SGHTA, CDR2 FQGTGA. Here the CDR3 DNA reads TGTGCCAGCACCCCTAGCGGCACAGATACGCAGTATTTT. Protein sequence: CASTPSGTDTQYF.

This clone was found a few times. The genes are TRBV7-3 and TRBJ1-1; perhaps TRBD1 as D (6 bases). Germline V lookup: CDR1 SGHTA, CDR2 FQGTGA. V was clipped by 5 bases and J by 1 base, with 11 bases between them. The CDR3 runs 14 residues. The CDR3 reads CASSEAGANTEAFF. In DNA form, the CDR3 reads TGTGCCAGCAGCGAAGCAGGGGCGAACACTGAAGCTTTCTTT.

The chain employs TRBV7-2 and TRBJ1-2; tentative D call: TRBD1 (6 bases). CDR1 is SGHTA and CDR2 is FQGNSA in the germline V gene. The V and J ends lost 1 base and 1 base respectively, with 10 bases between them. The CDR3 has 15 amino acids. The DNA of the CDR3 is TGTGCCAGCAGCTTAGTGGGGGCGGGTAACTATGGCTACACCTTC. It translates to CASSLVGAGNYGYTF.

In nucleotides, the CDR3 is TGCAGCGTTGAAGATCAGGACAGCTCCGGGACCCAGTACTTC. Protein: CSVEDQDSSGTQYF. The V call is TRBV29-1, the J call TRBJ2-5; possible D gene TRBD1, 6 bases. In germline, CDR1 is SQVTM, CDR2 ANQGSEA. This CDR3 spans 14 amino acids. Trimming shortened V by 0 bases and J by 7 bases, and 15 bases separated the two germline ends.

The chain has TRBV6-1 and TRBJ2-1; 9 positions agree with TRBD2. This CDR3 is built from 17 residues. Germline values: CDR1 MNHNS, CDR2 SASEGT. V shed 2 bases and J 2 bases; nucleotides not matched to a gene: 7. The CDR3 sequence is CASSEIGLAGTYNEQFF. The CDR3, as DNA: TGTGCCAGCAGTGAAATTGGTCTAGCGGGGACCTACAATGAGCAGTTCTTC.

The V gene is TRBV7-6, the J gene TRBJ2-3; D possibly matches TRBD1 or TRBD2 (6 bases each). V lost 5 bases and J lost 2, with 14 bases in between. CDR3 size: 15 residues. Germline loops: CDR1 SGHVS, CDR2 FNYEAQ. The CDR3 region has the DNA TGTGCCAGCAGCCCCCCGGGGGCCGACACAGATACGCAGTATTTT. Protein product: CASSPPGADTDTQYF.

This clone was observed a few times. V is TRBV18 and J is TRBJ2-5; a possible D gene is TRBD2 (6 bases). Between the trimmed V and J ends, which lost 3 bases and 1 base, there was a span of 9 bases. Germline CDR1 KGHSH, CDR2 LQKENI. The CDR3 has 14 residues. The CDR3 sequence: CASSPRDSQETQYF. DNA of the CDR3: TGTGCCAGCTCACCCCGGGACTCCCAAGAGACCCAGTACTTC.

This clone was seen more than once but under ten times. The chain has TRBV28 and TRBJ2-4; TRBD2 aligns across 14 bases. Trimming removed 4 bases from V and 0 bases from J; junction bases left unmatched: 5. The CDR3 extends over 18 amino acids. CDR1 is MDHEN and CDR2 is SYDVKM in the germline V gene. CDR3 residues: CASSWGLAGALAKNIQYF. DNA for the CDR3: TGTGCCAGCAGTTGGGGACTAGCGGGAGCCCTAGCCAAAAACATTCAGTACTTC. Full variable domain (outside the CDR3, taken from reference TRBV28 and TRBJ2-4): DVKVTQSSRYLVKRTGEKVFLECVQDMDHENMFWYRQDPGLGLRLIYFSYDVKMKEKGDIPEGYSVSREKKERFSLILESASTNQTSMYLCASSWGLAGALAKNIQYFGAGTRLSVL.

The J gene is TRBJ1-4, the V gene TRBV15; TRBD1 is a possible D gene (5 bases). The CDR3 loop spans 15 amino acids. V lost 0 bases and J 0 bases, leaving 5 bases between the germline ends. Germline values: CDR1 LNHNV, CDR2 YYDKDF (reference sequence). DNA of the CDR3: TGTGCCACCAGCAGAGACAGGGCAACTAATGAAAAACTGTTTTTT. Translation: CATSRDRATNEKLFF.

This clone was seen only a few times. The gene calls are TRBV7-3 and TRBJ2-7; 11 nucleotides agree with TRBD1. CDR3 length: 16 residues. CDR1 and CDR2 from the germline V gene are SGHTA and FQGTGA. With 5 bases clipped from V and 5 bases from J, the junction kept 11 bases outside the gene matches. The CDR3 protein is CASSRTGGATSHEQYF. CDR3 sequence (DNA): TGTGCCAGCAGCCGGACAGGGGGCGCGACTAGCCACGAGCAGTACTTC.

J is TRBJ2-5 and V is TRBV7-2, with D possibly matching TRBD1 (6 bases). Germline assignment: CDR1 SGHTA and CDR2 FQGNSA. Trimming removed 4 bases from V and 5 bases from J, with 11 bases in between. The CDR3 runs 13 residues. CDR3 region: CASSYRDGETQYF. As DNA, the CDR3 is TGTGCCAGCAGCTACAGGGATGGGGAGACCCAGTACTTC. Full variable domain (remainder filled in from reference TRBV7-2 and TRBJ2-5): GAGVSQSPSNKVTEKGKDVELRCDPISGHTALYWYRQSLGQGLEFLIYFQGNSAPDKSGLPSDRFSAERTGGSVSTLTIQRTQQEDSAVYLCASSYRDGETQYFGPGTRLLVL.

The sample holds a few counts of this clone. J is TRBJ2-7 and V is TRBV7-9; 7 bases line up with TRBD1. From germline, CDR1 is SEHNR and CDR2 FQNEAQ (reference sequence). V shed 6 bases, J shed 6 bases, and the junction held 11 bases outside the gene matches. There are 14 residues in the CDR3. The CDR3 coding sequence is TGTGCCAGCAGTTCCTACAGGGGCTCGGGCGAGCAGTACTTC. Protein sequence: CASSSYRGSGEQYF. The full variable domain, its missing parts supplied by reference TRBV7-9 and TRBJ2-7, is DTGVSQNPRHKITKRGQNVTFRCDPISEHNRLYWYRQTLGQGPEFLTYFQNEAQLEKSRLLSDRFSAERPKGSFSTLEIQRTEQGDSAMYLCASSSYRGSGEQYFGPGTRLTVT.

The chain links TRBV2 to TRBJ1-5; 10 bases fit TRBD1. Trimming took 6 bases from V and 5 from J; bases not matched to a gene: 4. The germline V gene encodes CDR1 SNHLY and CDR2 FYNNEI. The CDR3 spans 14 residues. CDR3 DNA sequence: TGTGCCAGCAGATCCGGACAGGGGGATCAGCCCCAGCATTTT. Protein product: CASRSGQGDQPQHF.